The 16 T cell receptor beta chains reported below all come from one sample, sequenced in a study of regulatory T cells in long-lasting Graves disease (dated by TCRdb to 2020 to 2023). Library generation was performed with multiplex PCR. Sequencing was carried out with an Illumina HiSeq 4000. To build TCR beta libraries, CDR3 regions were amplified by Arm-PCR using iRepertoire HTBI primers. TCRdb trimmed public reads at Q25 via fastp, called clones via MiXCR and kept in-frame beta chains. CDR3 protein sequences are deduplicated, and each keeps its most common genes and DNA. For this sample the table gives roughly 440,000 distinct CDR3 sequences, of which 16% were detected only once. The ten largest make up around 23% of the sample. The sample's time point, from its label and the paper: newly diagnosed GD, antithyroid drugs for less than 3 months. For both TCR sequencing and RNA sequencing, RNA was extracted from PBMCs using TRIzol.

These sequences were also reported in another study, on T cells in Graves' hyperthyroidism and ophthalmopathy.

The material was peripheral blood mononuclear cells (PBMCs), obtained at new diagnosis, from a patient treated with antithyroid drugs. All receptors come from a woman aged 18 to 35 with Graves disease. Donor details come from another sample of the same person, matched by shared clones.

This clonotype was seen at least ten times. This chain links TRBV28 with TRBJ2-7, with D possibly called TRBD1 or TRBD2 (6 bases each). This CDR3 is 13 amino acids long. Trimming shortened V by 7 bases and J by 3 bases, and 13 bases separated the two germline ends. Looked up from germline, CDR1 is MDHEN and CDR2 is SYDVKM. The CDR3 DNA reads as TGTGCCAGCATAGGGGGGCAGTTCTACGAGCAGTACTTC. This encodes CASIGGQFYEQYF.

This clonotype was seen ten or more times. This rearrangement joins TRBV30 to TRBJ2-1, with 7 bases lining up with TRBD2. The CDR3 extends over 13 amino acids. V shed 3 bases, J shed 10 bases, and the junction held 9 bases outside the gene matches. The germline V gene encodes CDR1 GTSNPN and CDR2 SVGIG (reference sequence). CDR3 amino acids: CAWSNGGDGEQFF. The CDR3 DNA sequence: TGTGCCTGGAGCAATGGGGGGGACGGGGAGCAGTTCTTC.

This clonotype has at least ten counts. The chain joins TRBV20-1 to TRBJ2-3, with D perhaps TRBD1 or TRBD2 (5 bases each). The CDR3 is made up of 14 amino acids. Germline CDR1 reads DFQATT; CDR2 reads SNEGSKA (reference sequence). V gave up 1 base and J gave up 4 bases, with 12 bases separating them. CDR3 region: CSARVSRGADTQYF. Here the CDR3 DNA reads TGCAGTGCTAGAGTGTCGAGAGGGGCAGATACGCAGTATTTT.

V usage is TRBV5-1 and J usage is TRBJ2-1; 8 nucleotides match TRBD2. J lost 2 bases, V lost 4 bases, and 11 bases had no gene match. In germline, CDR1 is SGHRS, CDR2 YFSETQ. The CDR3 is 17 amino acids. CDR3 nucleotide sequence: TGCGCCAGCAGCGAAGCGGGAGTAGTGGGCCCCTACAATGAGCAGTTCTTC. Protein: CASSEAGVVGPYNEQFF. Full variable domain (remainder filled in from reference TRBV5-1 and TRBJ2-1): KAGVTQTPRYLIKTRGQQVTLSCSPISGHRSVSWYQQTPGQGLQFLFEYFSETQRNKGNFPGRFSGRQFSNSRSEMNVSTLELGDSALYLCASSEAGVVGPYNEQFFGPGTRLTVL.

This clonotype came up many times. The V call is TRBV11-2, the J call TRBJ2-2, with 7 positions matching TRBD2. Germline-derived CDR1 and CDR2 are SGHAT and FQNNGV. The CDR3 spans 16 residues. Trimming cost V 5 bases and J 1 base; bases outside gene matches: 7. CDR3 bases: TGTGCCAGCAGCCTCCCGGGGGGAGGGAACACCGGGGAGCTGTTTTTT. Its protein product is CASSLPGGGNTGELFF.

About this clonotype itself: At one of its ends the junction is not consistent with the germline gene, which may arise from a read error. The V call is TRBV2, the J call TRBJ2-1; 11 nucleotides align to TRBD2. Germline V CDR1 and CDR2: SNHLY, FYNNEI. The CDR3 has 15 amino acids. In DNA, the CDR3 is TGTGTCAGCAGTGAAGAGGTACTAGCGGGAGATGAGCAGTTCTTC. Its translation is CVSSEEVLAGDEQFF.

This clonotype was detected many times. The chain has TRBV20-1 and TRBJ2-1, with D maybe TRBD2 (6 bases). The CDR3 extends over 15 amino acids. With 5 bases removed from V and 4 bases from J, the gap between germline ends came to 18 bases. Germline assignment: CDR1 DFQATT and CDR2 SNEGSKA (reference sequence). CDR3 amino acids: CSAVSGSGTYNEQFF. In nucleotides, the CDR3 is TGCAGTGCTGTCTCGGGTAGCGGAACGTACAATGAGCAGTTCTTC.

This clonotype was counted only a few times. The chain links TRBV28 to TRBJ2-4, with 7 bases aligning to TRBD1. The V gene's germline CDR1 is MDHEN and CDR2 SYDVKM. V shed 5 bases, J shed 2 bases, and the junction held 6 bases outside the gene matches. CDR3 length: 15 residues. The CDR3 sequence: CASSTRGPSKNIQYF. The DNA of the CDR3 is TGTGCCAGCAGTACGAGGGGGCCATCCAAAAACATTCAGTACTTC.

This clonotype occurred a few times. The chain is built from TRBV6-1 and TRBJ2-7; tentatively, D is TRBD1 (6 bases). The CDR3 sequence is 12 residues long. V lost 7 bases and J lost 7, with 14 bases in between. Germline V gene sequence: CDR1 MNHNS, CDR2 SASEGT. In nucleotides, the CDR3 is TGTGCCAGCACCATACTGCAGGGGGAGCAGTACTTC. This codes for CASTILQGEQYF.

This clonotype was recorded many times. The chain uses TRBV20-1 and TRBJ2-7; TRBD2 is a possible D gene (6 bases). The length of the CDR3 is 14 residues. V lost 4 bases to trimming and J lost 3 bases, with 16 bases between them. Germline V gene sequence: CDR1 DFQATT, CDR2 SNEGSKA (reference sequence). CDR3 in amino acids: CSANPVNSGYEQYF. The DNA for the CDR3 is TGCAGTGCTAATCCCGTTAATAGCGGCTACGAGCAGTACTTC.

Concerning this clonotype itself: One base away lies a much larger clone, so this may be a sequencing read error. This sequence joins TRBV28 and TRBJ2-1; perhaps D is TRBD1 or TRBD2 (5 bases each). There are 12 residues in the CDR3. Germline CDR1 MDHEN, CDR2 SYDVKM. Deletions cut 7 bases from V and 10 bases from J, with 14 bases between. This CDR3 reads CASTVRGGEQFF. CDR3 nucleotide sequence: TGTGCCAGCACCGTACGGGGCGGCGAGCAGTTCTTC.

The chain recombines TRBV6-2 or TRBV6-3 with TRBJ1-2; D not certain. Per the germline V gene, CDR1 is MNHEY and CDR2 is SVGEGT. CDR3 length equals 16 residues. V was clipped by 2 bases and J by 4 bases, with 17 bases between them. The CDR3 is CASSYGVGIFVYGYTF. The CDR3 bases are TGTGCCAGCAGTTACGGGGTTGGCATCTTCGTCTATGGCTACACCTTC.

This clonotype showed up many times. This chain uses TRBV5-1 with TRBJ1-5; 11 nucleotides align to TRBD1. Germline V gene lookup returns CDR1 SGHRS and CDR2 YFSETQ. The J segment lost 6 bases and the V segment lost 3 bases, leaving 2 bases of the junction unmatched. CDR3 length: 14 amino acids. The CDR3 here is CASSSGTGGQPQHF. CDR3 in DNA: TGCGCCAGCAGCTCCGGGACAGGGGGTCAGCCCCAGCATTTT.

The table lists this clonotype with many counts. J is TRBJ2-7 and V is TRBV13, with D tentatively TRBD1 (6 bases). Germline V gene lookup returns CDR1 PRHDT and CDR2 FYEKMQ (reference sequence). The CDR3 runs 15 residues. The V and J ends lost 5 bases and 2 bases respectively, with 16 bases between them. Here the CDR3 DNA reads TGTGCCAGCAGCCCGAACTACAGGGATCCCTACGAGCAGTACTTC. Translated: CASSPNYRDPYEQYF.

There are many counts of this clonotype. The CDR3 nucleotides are TGTGCCAGCTCACCAGTCCAGGTCCACGAGCAGTACTTC. Its translation is CASSPVQVHEQYF. The chain recombines TRBV18 with TRBJ2-7; D is uncertain. The germline CDR1 and CDR2 sequences are KGHSH and LQKENI. This CDR3 contains 13 residues. The V gene lost 2 bases and the J gene lost 5 bases, with 10 bases spanning the gap.

This clonotype was counted many times. The chain recombines TRBV5-5 with TRBJ2-1; 8 bases fit TRBD2. Germline V gives CDR1 SGHKS, CDR2 YYEKEE (reference sequence). V gave up 5 bases and J gave up 1 base; unmatched junction bases: 8. The CDR3 length is 16 residues. The CDR3 loop reads CASSLGSGSSYNEQFF. In nucleotides, the CDR3 is TGTGCCAGCAGTTTAGGCAGCGGGAGTTCCTACAATGAGCAGTTCTTC.